This T cell receptor (beta chain) was found in a study of high-grade serous ovarian cancer treatment subgroups. This CDR3 spans 13 amino acids. Germline CDR1 reads SGHNT; CDR2 reads YENEEA. The V gene lost 0 bases and the J gene lost 9 bases, with 11 bases spanning the gap. On this clone itself: As yet, its antigen is unknown.

Sequencing was performed with immunoSEQ multiplex PCR; in TCRdb, only in-frame clones are kept and a portion is missing. Here the sample spans around 8,800 clones, roughly nine tenths being singletons. The tumor samples were collected prior to definitive surgery or chemotherapy. Study findings and constraints: Repertoire similarity ranged about 0.1 to 0.85 between tumors of one patient.

Source material: tumor tissue. The V gene is TRBV11-3, the J gene TRBJ2-5, with no clear D. This clonotype originated in a human donor with high-grade serous ovarian cancer. As DNA, the CDR3 is TGTGCCAGCAGCTTAGACCAGCTGGCCCCCCAGTACTTC. As protein: CASSLDQLAPQYF. Together with reference TRBV11-3 and TRBJ2-5, the CDR3 gives the full variable domain: EAGVVQSPRYKIIEKKQPVAFWCNPISGHNTLYWYLQNLGQGPELLIRYENEEAVDDSQLPKDRFSAERLKGVDSTLKIQPAELGDSAVYLCASSLDQLAPQYFGPGTRLLVL.